The 17 T cell receptor beta chains presented below share a single source sample, sequenced in a study of CD8+CD57+ T cells in acquired aplastic anemia. TCR beta VDJ combinations and CDR3 sequences were profiled from genomic DNA. TCRdb reprocessed the reads with MiXCR, giving one entry per CDR3 protein. The data contain 400,000 to 500,000 distinct CDR3 sequences, approximately 70% of them singletons. Input material: sorted CD4+, CD8+, or CD8+CD57+ T cells (not recorded which) from PBMCs. These receptors all come from a human donor in good health, serving as a control.

The V call is TRBV30, the J call TRBJ2-4; possibly TRBD2 for D (7 bases). The germline V gene has CDR1 GTSNPN and CDR2 SVGIG (reference sequence). The length of the CDR3 is 16 residues. V lost 0 bases to trimming and J lost 8 bases, with 20 bases between them. In DNA, the CDR3 is TGTGCCTGGAGTGTCGAGGGAGGGGGGGCCTACGACATTCAGTACTTC. As protein: CAWSVEGGGAYDIQYF.

Concerning this clonotype: An end of the junction does not agree with germline; a read error may underlie this. The rearrangement joins TRBV7-2 to TRBJ1-5, with a weak D call TRBD1 (5 bases). The germline V gene encodes CDR1 SGHTA and CDR2 FQGNSA. The CDR3 is 14 amino acids. CDR3 nucleotides: TGTGCCAGCAGCCGAGGGAGCGGGGACTCCTACGAGCAGTTT. Translated, it gives CASSRGSGDSYEQF.

The rearrangement joins TRBV24-1 to TRBJ1-5, with D maybe TRBD1 (6 bases). Germline CDR1 and CDR2: KGHDR and SFDVKD. This CDR3 comprises 16 residues. V was clipped by 5 bases and J by 0 bases, with 13 bases between them. CDR3 loop: CATSATSGDSNQPQHF. DNA of the CDR3: TGTGCCACCAGTGCGACTTCAGGGGATAGCAATCAGCCCCAGCATTTT.

Details on this clonotype: A much larger clone differs from this one at a single base, so this may be a read error. The gene calls are TRBV6-1 and TRBJ1-1, with D perhaps matching TRBD1 (6 bases). CDR1 and CDR2 (germline): MNHNS, SASEGT. Deletions cut 4 bases from V and 1 base from J, with 13 bases between. This CDR3 spans 15 amino acids. The CDR3 sequence: CASSVGDNTNTEAFF. The CDR3 nucleotides read TGTGCCAGCAGTGTGGGGGACAACACGAACACTGAAGCTTTCTTT.

The J gene is TRBJ2-1, the V gene TRBV5-1; 7 bases are shared with TRBD1. Trimming cost V 2 bases and J 2 bases; bases outside gene matches: 13. From germline, CDR1 is SGHRS and CDR2 YFSETQ. The CDR3 consists of 18 residues. DNA for the CDR3: TGCGCCAGCAGCTTCCTATCGACCGGGACAGTGACCTACAATGAGCAGTTCTTC. This sequence encodes CASSFLSTGTVTYNEQFF.

Regarding this clonotype: The junction differs from germline at one of its ends, possibly a read error. The DNA of the CDR3 is TGTGCCAGCAGCTTAGTACTGGCGGCCGCCTCCTTT. Its protein product is CASSLVLAAASF. The V gene is TRBV7-2, the J gene TRBJ1-6; D not resolved. This CDR3 spans 12 amino acids. Germline V CDR1 and CDR2: SGHTA, FQGNSA.

Only a few counts were recorded for this clonotype. This may come from a read error, since a much larger clone is one base off. The genes are TRBV20-1 and TRBJ2-4; 12 bases map to TRBD2. The CDR3 consists of 15 residues. Germline CDR1 is DFQATT and CDR2 is SNEGSKA (reference sequence). In DNA, the CDR3 is TGCAGTGCTAGCTGGCTAGCGGGGGGGAAAAACGTTCAGTACTTC. Translation gives CSASWLAGGKNVQYF.

This rearrangement joins TRBV7-2 to TRBJ2-7; TRBD2 aligns across 10 bases. V dropped 5 bases and J dropped 5; count of bases not matched to a gene: 6. CDR3 size: 14 residues. Germline V lookup: CDR1 SGHTA, CDR2 FQGNSA. CDR3 sequence reads: CASSPTSGAHEQYF. CDR3 DNA: TGTGCCAGCAGCCCTACTAGCGGGGCCCACGAGCAGTACTTC.

The chain has TRBV15 and TRBJ1-2, with D unresolved. Germline CDR1 and CDR2: LNHNV and YYDKDF (reference sequence). Deletions cut 3 bases from V and 7 bases from J, with 18 bases between. This CDR3 region has 15 residues. The CDR3 DNA follows: TGTGCCACCAGCAGCGGCGAGGCAATCGGGTCTGGCTACACCTTC. Translating it yields CATSSGEAIGSGYTF. Together with reference TRBV15 and TRBJ1-2, the CDR3 gives the full variable domain: DAMVIQNPRYQVTQFGKPVTLSCSQTLNHNVMYWYQQKSSQAPKLLFHYYDKDFNNEADTPDNFQSRRPNTSFCFLDIRSPGLGDTAMYLCATSSGEAIGSGYTFGSGTRLTVV.

J is TRBJ1-5 and V is TRBV2, with 7 bases fitting TRBD1. The CDR3 spans 14 residues. The germline gives CDR1 SNHLY, CDR2 FYNNEI. The V and J ends lost 8 bases and 11 bases, in that order; junction bases with no gene match: 15. This chain's CDR3 is CASRDQGGGPAQHF. The CDR3 nucleotides read TGTGCCAGCCGGGACCAGGGGGGGGGTCCGGCCCAGCATTTT.

Notes on this clonotype: The conserved phenylalanine or tryptophan is not found at the CDR3 terminus, so this likely reflects a read error. It is unclear where the CDR3 begins or ends on the DNA, so no DNA is shown, and the CDR3 is as TCRdb lists it. The chain joins TRBV7-7 to TRBJ1-6. Germline CDR1 reads SSHAT; CDR2 reads FNYEAQ (reference sequence). Inclusive of both ends, the CDR3 amounts to 13 amino acids. CDR3 region: CASSLARAGDPRY.

Concerning this clonotype itself: This CDR3 is missing its conserved last phenylalanine or tryptophan, likely due to a read error. It is unclear where the CDR3 begins or ends on the DNA, so no DNA is shown, and the CDR3 is as TCRdb lists it. The chain employs TRBV9 and TRBJ2-3; the tabulated D call, TRBD2, remains unverified against the DNA. From its first to its last residue, the CDR3 has 13 amino acids. CDR1 is SGDLS and CDR2 is YYNGEE in the germline V gene. The CDR3 loop reads CASALTSGGGDTL.

The CDR3, as DNA: TGTGCCAGCAGTGAAGCGGCAGGACAGGCCATTGAGCAGCAGCATTTT. This encodes CASSEAAGQAIEQQHF. The chain couples TRBV7-8 to TRBJ1-5, with 7 bases that match TRBD1. Germline loops: CDR1 SGHVS, CDR2 FQNEAQ. J was trimmed by 13 bases and V by 6 bases; bases with no gene match: 21. This CDR3 comprises 16 residues.

To note about this clonotype: Given a much more abundant clone one base away, this may be a read error. The chain couples TRBV12-3 or TRBV12-4 to TRBJ1-4; D gene uncertain. The CDR3 is made up of 15 amino acids. The germline V and J ends were trimmed by 2 bases and 4 bases, with 11 bases remaining between them. The CDR3 DNA sequence: TGTGCCAGCAGTTTAATCTCAGAGGTTAATGAAAAACTGTTTTTT. It codes for CASSLISEVNEKLFF.

To note about this clonotype: Here the CDR3 omits its conserved ending phenylalanine or tryptophan, so a read error is the likely source. No DNA is shown, since the ends of the CDR3 on it are uncertain; the CDR3 is the one TCRdb lists. The CDR3 region is CASSVSTSPVHV. This sequence joins TRBV7-3 and TRBJ1-6. With termini counted, the CDR3 has 12 amino acids. The germline gives CDR1 SGHTA, CDR2 FQGTGA.

V usage is TRBV12-3 or TRBV12-4 and J usage is TRBJ2-1; 7 nucleotides match TRBD2. The CDR3 loop spans 13 amino acids. Trimming took 1 base from V and 8 from J; bases not matched to a gene: 2. CDR3 sequence: CASSLGGGDEQFF. The DNA of the CDR3 is TGTGCCAGCAGTTTAGGGGGGGGGGATGAGCAGTTCTTC.

This clonotype was detected ten times or more. The rearrangement links TRBV7-8 to TRBJ2-7, with a possible D match to TRBD1 (5 bases). Trimming left V 7 bases short and J 0 bases short, with 13 bases between. The CDR3 has 14 residues. Germline V gives CDR1 SGHVS, CDR2 FQNEAQ. The CDR3 reads CASTGPTVSYEQYF. The CDR3 DNA is TGTGCCAGCACCGGACCGACAGTCTCCTACGAGCAGTACTTC.